A single sample is the source of the 2 T cell receptor beta chains below, sequenced in a study of circulating and synovial CD4+ cells in juvenile arthritis. Sequencing used immunoSEQ multiplex PCR; TCRdb keeps in-frame clones, though not all of them. This table has 15,000 to 20,000 clones, about 90% appearing once. Sequencing was carried out using CD4+ T cells from blood. The receptors were sampled from a human donor with juvenile idiopathic arthritis.

The chain employs TRBV4-2 and TRBJ2-5; D is ambiguous. CDR1 is LGHNA and CDR2 is YNFKEQ in the germline V gene. Between the trimmed V and J ends, which lost 0 bases and 3 bases, there was a span of 8 bases. The CDR3 has 14 residues. The CDR3 region is CASSQELLEETQYF. The CDR3 DNA reads TGTGCCAGCAGCCAAGAACTTCTGGAAGAGACCCAGTACTTC.

The chain has TRBV7-2 and TRBJ1-5; 10 bases map to TRBD1. Trimming removed 2 bases from V and 8 bases from J; junction bases left unmatched: 6. Germline lookup yields CDR1 SGHTA and CDR2 FQGNSA. The CDR3 extends over 15 amino acids. The chain's CDR3 is CASSLQTGGGEPQHF. The CDR3, as DNA: TGTGCCAGCAGCTTACAGACAGGGGGCGGAGAGCCCCAGCATTTT.